This T cell receptor beta chain was sequenced during a study of T cells after yellow fever vaccination. Worth noting for this clonotype: Its antigen is not identified.

The V gene's germline CDR1 is MNHEY and CDR2 SVGAGI. The CDR3 contains 15 residues. Trimming stripped 1 base from V and 3 bases from J, with 12 bases between. TCRdb ran MiXCR on the 5' RACE reads and lists one entry per CDR3 protein. Of under 500,000 distinct CDR3 sequences listed, around 19% are singletons. Findings of the study overall: Subsequent booster samples again held most clones from primary vaccination (96% CD4, over 80% CD8).

The chain links TRBV6-5 to TRBJ1-1; no definite D call. This specimen consisted of PBMCs, obtained before the yellow fever booster vaccination. The source of this sequence is a man aged 18-30 years who received the YFV17D yellow fever vaccine. CDR3 in amino acids: CASSYLGKEDTEAFF. CDR3 coding DNA: TGTGCCAGCAGTTACTTGGGGAAAGAGGACACTGAAGCTTTCTTT.